This entry lists 5 T cell receptor beta chains sequenced from one sample in a study of neoadjuvant nivolumab and ipilimumab in lung cancer. Sequencing used immunoSEQ multiplex PCR; TCRdb keeps in-frame clones, though not all of them. This table has about 18,000 clones, 65% to 80% appearing once. The starting material was tumor tissue, obtained after neoadjuvant nivolumab, alone or with ipilimumab, at or shortly before surgery. These TCRs come from an adult with non-small cell lung cancer.

The chain employs TRBV6-1 and TRBJ1-2, with D perhaps matching TRBD1 (6 bases). The V and J ends lost 6 bases and 3 bases respectively, with 17 bases between them. The germline gives CDR1 MNHNS, CDR2 SASEGT. The CDR3 has 15 residues. Here the CDR3 reads CASRARGPGDYGYTF. CDR3 sequence (DNA): TGTGCCAGCAGAGCACGCGGTCCAGGGGACTATGGCTACACCTTC.

The chain employs TRBV7-2 and TRBJ2-7; weak D call: TRBD2 (6 bases). Looked up from germline, CDR1 is SGHTA and CDR2 is FQGNSA. V lost 4 bases and J lost 7, with 23 bases in between. The CDR3 is made up of 16 amino acids. CDR3 sequence reads: CASSSGLGGRRGEQYF. The CDR3 DNA follows: TGTGCCAGCAGCTCTGGACTGGGCGGGCGCCGGGGGGAGCAGTACTTC.

The chain employs TRBV2 and TRBJ2-6; TRBD1 matches at 10 bases. V shed 5 bases and J 2 bases; nucleotides not matched to a gene: 3. CDR1 is SNHLY, CDR2 FYNNEI, per germline. CDR3 length equals 16 residues. In nucleotides, the CDR3 is TGTGCCAGCAGTAGGGGACAGGGGACTGGGGCCAACGTCCTGACTTTC. Encoded protein: CASSRGQGTGANVLTF.

The V gene is TRBV27, the J gene TRBJ1-2; a possible D gene is TRBD1 (6 bases). V dropped 4 bases and J dropped 6 bases, with 9 bases sitting between them. Germline V gene lookup returns CDR1 MNHEY and CDR2 SMNVEV (reference sequence). CDR3 length: 12 amino acids. Written as DNA, the CDR3 is TGTGCCAGCAGTTATAAGGGGGATGGCTACACCTTC. This codes for CASSYKGDGYTF.

This chain uses TRBV5-1 with TRBJ2-3; no clear D gene. The germline V gene encodes CDR1 SGHRS and CDR2 YFSETQ. The CDR3 has 17 amino acids. V was trimmed by 4 bases and J by 0 bases, leaving 18 bases between them. CDR3 in DNA: TGCGCCAGCAGCACCGGTCAGTCTCGCGGCAGCACAGATACGCAGTATTTT. Translation gives CASSTGQSRGSTDTQYF.